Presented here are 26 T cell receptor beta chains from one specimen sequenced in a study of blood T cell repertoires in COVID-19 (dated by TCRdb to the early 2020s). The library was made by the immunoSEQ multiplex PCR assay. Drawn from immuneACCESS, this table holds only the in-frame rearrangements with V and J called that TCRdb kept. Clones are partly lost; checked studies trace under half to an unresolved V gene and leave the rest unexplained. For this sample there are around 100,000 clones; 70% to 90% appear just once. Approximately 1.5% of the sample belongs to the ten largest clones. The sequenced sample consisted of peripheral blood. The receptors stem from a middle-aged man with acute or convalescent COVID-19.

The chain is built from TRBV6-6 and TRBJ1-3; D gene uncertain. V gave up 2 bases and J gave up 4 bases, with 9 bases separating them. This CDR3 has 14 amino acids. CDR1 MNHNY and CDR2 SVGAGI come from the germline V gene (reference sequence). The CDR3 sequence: CASSYRTRGNTIYF. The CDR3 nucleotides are TGTGCCAGCAGTTACAGGACTAGGGGAAACACCATATATTTT.

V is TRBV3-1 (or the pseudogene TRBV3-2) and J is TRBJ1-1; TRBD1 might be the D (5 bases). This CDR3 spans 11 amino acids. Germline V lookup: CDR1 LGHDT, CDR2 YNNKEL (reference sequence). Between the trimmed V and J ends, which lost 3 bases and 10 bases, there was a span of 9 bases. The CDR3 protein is CASSHGGTAFF. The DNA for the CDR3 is TGTGCCAGCAGCCACGGAGGGACAGCTTTCTTT.

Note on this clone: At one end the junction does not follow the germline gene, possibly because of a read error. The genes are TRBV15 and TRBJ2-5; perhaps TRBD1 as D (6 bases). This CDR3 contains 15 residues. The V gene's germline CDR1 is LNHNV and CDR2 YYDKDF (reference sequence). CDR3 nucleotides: TGTGCCACCAGCGGAGAAGACAGGCCGCAAGAGACCCAGTACTTC. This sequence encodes CATSGEDRPQETQYF.

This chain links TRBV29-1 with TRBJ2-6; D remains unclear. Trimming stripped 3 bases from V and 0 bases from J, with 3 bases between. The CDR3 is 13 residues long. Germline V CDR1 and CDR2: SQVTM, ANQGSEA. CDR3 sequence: CSVDSSGANVLTF. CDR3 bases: TGCAGCGTTGACAGCTCTGGGGCCAACGTCCTGACTTTC.

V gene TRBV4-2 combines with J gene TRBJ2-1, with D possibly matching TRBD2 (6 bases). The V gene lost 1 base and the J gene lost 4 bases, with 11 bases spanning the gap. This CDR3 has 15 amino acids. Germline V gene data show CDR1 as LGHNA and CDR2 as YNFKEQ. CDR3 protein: CASSQVGGPYNEQFF. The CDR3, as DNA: TGTGCCAGCAGCCAAGTAGGAGGGCCGTACAATGAGCAGTTCTTC.

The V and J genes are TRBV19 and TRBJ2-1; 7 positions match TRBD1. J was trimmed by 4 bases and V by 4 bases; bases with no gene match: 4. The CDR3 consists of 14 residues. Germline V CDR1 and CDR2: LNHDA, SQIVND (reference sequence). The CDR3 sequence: CASSTGQPYNEQFF. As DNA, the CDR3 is TGTGCCAGTAGTACGGGACAGCCATACAATGAGCAGTTCTTC.

CDR3 in DNA: TGCGCCAGCAGCCAGTCGGGACAGGCCCGGTTCTCCTACGAGCAGTACTTC. Its protein product is CASSQSGQARFSYEQYF. The gene calls are TRBV5-1 and TRBJ2-7; TRBD1 aligns across 8 bases. CDR3 length: 17 amino acids. CDR1 is SGHRS and CDR2 is YFSETQ in the germline V gene. The ends lost 4 bases at V and 0 bases at J; junction bases unmatched: 12.

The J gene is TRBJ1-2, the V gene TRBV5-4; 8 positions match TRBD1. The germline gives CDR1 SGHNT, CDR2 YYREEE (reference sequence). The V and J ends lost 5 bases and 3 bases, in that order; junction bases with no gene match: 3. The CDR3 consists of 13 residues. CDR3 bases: TGTGCCAGCAGTCAGGGGGCGGACTATGGCTACACCTTC. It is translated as CASSQGADYGYTF.

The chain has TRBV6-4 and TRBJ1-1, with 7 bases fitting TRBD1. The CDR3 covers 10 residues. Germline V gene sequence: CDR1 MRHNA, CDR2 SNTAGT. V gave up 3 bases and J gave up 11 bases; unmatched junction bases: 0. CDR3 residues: CASSEDRAFF. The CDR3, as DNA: TGTGCCAGCAGTGAGGACAGGGCTTTCTTT.

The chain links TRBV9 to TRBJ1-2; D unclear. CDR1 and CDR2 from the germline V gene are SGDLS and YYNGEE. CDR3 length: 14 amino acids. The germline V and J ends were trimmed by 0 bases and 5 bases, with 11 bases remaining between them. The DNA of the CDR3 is TGTGCCAGCAGCGTAGCCCGCGGAGGGTATGGCTACACCTTC. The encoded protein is CASSVARGGYGYTF.

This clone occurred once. The CDR3 is CASSEAWRGGTEAFF. The CDR3, as DNA: TGTGCCAGCAGTGAAGCCTGGAGGGGTGGCACTGAAGCTTTCTTT. The chain uses TRBV6-1 and TRBJ1-1, with D perhaps matching TRBD1 (5 bases). This CDR3 is built from 15 residues. V was clipped by 0 bases and J by 4 bases, with 12 bases between them. Per germline, CDR1 MNHNS and CDR2 SASEGT.

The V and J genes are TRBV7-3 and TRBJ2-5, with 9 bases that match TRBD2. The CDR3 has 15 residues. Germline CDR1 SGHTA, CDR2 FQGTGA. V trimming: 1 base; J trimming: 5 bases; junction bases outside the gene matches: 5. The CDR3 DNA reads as TGTGCCAGCAGCTTAATAGCGGGAGCAGAGGAGACCCAGTACTTC. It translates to CASSLIAGAEETQYF.

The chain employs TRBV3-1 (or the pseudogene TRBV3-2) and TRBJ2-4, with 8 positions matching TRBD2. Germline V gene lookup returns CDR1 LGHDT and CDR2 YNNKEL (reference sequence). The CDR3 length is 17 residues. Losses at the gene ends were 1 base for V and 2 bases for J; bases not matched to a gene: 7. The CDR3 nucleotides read TGTGCCAGCAGCCAAGTTGCGGGGGGCGCCTCCAAAAACATTCAGTACTTC. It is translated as CASSQVAGGASKNIQYF.

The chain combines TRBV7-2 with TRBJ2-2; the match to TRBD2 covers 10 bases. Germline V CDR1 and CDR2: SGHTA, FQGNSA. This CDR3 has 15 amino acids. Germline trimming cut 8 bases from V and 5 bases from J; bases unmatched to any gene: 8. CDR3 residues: CASSLTLAGTGELFF. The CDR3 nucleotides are TGTGCCAGCTCCCTGACACTAGCGGGGACCGGGGAGCTGTTTTTT. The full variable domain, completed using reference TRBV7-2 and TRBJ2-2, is GAGVSQSPSNKVTEKGKDVELRCDPISGHTALYWYRQSLGQGLEFLIYFQGNSAPDKSGLPSDRFSAERTGGSVSTLTIQRTQQEDSAVYLCASSLTLAGTGELFFGEGSRLTVL.

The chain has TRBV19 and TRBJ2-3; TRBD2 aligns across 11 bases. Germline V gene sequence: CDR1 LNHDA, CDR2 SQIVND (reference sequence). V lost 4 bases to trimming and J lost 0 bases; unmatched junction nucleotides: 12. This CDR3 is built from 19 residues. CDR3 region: CASSKHRGTSGSSTDTQYF. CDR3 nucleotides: TGTGCCAGTAGTAAACACCGCGGGACTAGCGGCTCTAGCACAGATACGCAGTATTTT.

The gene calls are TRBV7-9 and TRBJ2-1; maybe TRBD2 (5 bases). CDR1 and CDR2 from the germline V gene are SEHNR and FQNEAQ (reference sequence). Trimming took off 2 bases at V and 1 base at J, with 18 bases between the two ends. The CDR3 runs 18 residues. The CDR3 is CASSLQLGFRSSYNEQFF. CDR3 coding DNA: TGTGCCAGCAGCTTACAACTAGGCTTTCGGAGTTCCTACAATGAGCAGTTCTTC.

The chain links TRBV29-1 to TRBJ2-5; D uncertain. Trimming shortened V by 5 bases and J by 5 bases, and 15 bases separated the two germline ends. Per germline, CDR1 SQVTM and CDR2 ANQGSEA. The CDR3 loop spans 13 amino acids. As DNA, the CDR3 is TGCAGCGTTCTCAGGATAGATAGGGAGACCCAGTACTTC. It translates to CSVLRIDRETQYF.

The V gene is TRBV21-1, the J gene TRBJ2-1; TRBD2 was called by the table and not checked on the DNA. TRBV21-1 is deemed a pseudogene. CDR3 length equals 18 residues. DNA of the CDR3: TGTGCCAGCAGCAAACGGGGTAGCGGGAGGGCAATCTACAATGAGCAGTTCTTC. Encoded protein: CASSKRGSGRAIYNEQFF.

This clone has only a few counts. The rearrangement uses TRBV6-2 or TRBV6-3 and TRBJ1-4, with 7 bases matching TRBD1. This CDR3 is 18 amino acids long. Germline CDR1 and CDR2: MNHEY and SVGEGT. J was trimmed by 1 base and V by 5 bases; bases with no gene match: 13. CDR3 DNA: TGTGCCAGCAGTCGTCTACGGGACAGTTTCGGAACTAATGAAAAACTGTTTTTT. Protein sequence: CASSRLRDSFGTNEKLFF.

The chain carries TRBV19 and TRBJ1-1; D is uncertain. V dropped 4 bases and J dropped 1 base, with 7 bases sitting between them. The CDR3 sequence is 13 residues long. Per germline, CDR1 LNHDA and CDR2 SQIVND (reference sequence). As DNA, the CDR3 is TGTGCCAGTAGTACACCAGGGAACACTGAAGCTTTCTTT. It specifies CASSTPGNTEAFF.

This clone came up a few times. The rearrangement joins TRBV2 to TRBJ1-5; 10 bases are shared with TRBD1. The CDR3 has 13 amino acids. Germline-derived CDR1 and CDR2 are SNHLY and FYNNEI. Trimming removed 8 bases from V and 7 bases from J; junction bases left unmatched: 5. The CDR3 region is CASARDRGQPQHF. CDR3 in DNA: TGTGCCAGCGCTCGGGACAGGGGACAGCCCCAGCATTTT.

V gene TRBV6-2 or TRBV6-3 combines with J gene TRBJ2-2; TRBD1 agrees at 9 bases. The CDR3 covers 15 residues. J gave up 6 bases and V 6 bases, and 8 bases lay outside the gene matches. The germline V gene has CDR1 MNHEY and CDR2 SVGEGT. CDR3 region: CASSSRDRASGELFF. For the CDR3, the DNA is TGTGCCAGCAGCTCCCGGGACAGGGCATCCGGGGAGCTGTTTTTT.

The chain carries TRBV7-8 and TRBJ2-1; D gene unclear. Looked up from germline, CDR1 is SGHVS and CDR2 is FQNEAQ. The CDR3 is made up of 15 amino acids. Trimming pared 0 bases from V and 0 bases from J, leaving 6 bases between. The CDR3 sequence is CASSLAPGSYNEQFF. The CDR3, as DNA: TGTGCCAGCAGCTTAGCGCCAGGCTCCTACAATGAGCAGTTCTTC.

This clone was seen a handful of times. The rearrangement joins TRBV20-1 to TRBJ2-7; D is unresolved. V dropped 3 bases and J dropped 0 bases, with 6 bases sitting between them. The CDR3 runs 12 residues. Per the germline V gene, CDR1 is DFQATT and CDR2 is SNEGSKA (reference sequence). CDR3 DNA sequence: TGCAGTGCTAGTCTAAGCTCCTACGAGCAGTACTTC. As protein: CSASLSSYEQYF.

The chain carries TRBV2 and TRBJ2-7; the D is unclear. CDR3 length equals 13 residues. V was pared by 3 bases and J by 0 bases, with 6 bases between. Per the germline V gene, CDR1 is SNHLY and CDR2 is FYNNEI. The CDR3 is CASSDNISYEQYF. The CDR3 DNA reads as TGTGCCAGCAGTGACAACATCTCCTACGAGCAGTACTTC.

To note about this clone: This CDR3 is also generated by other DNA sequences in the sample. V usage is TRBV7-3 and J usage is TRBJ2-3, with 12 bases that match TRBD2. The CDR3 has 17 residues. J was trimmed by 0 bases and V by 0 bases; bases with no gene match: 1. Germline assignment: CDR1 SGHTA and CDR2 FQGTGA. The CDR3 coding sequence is TGTGCCAGCAGCTTAACCGGGACTAGCGGGAGCACAGATACGCAGTATTTT. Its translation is CASSLTGTSGSTDTQYF.